The entry below gives a single TCR beta chain sequence along with its context. What it binds is unknown. This CDR3 region has 15 residues. CDR1 is SGHRS, CDR2 YFSETQ, per germline. V was trimmed by 4 bases and J by 3 bases, leaving 17 bases between them. Healthy donors had no documented immune events, such as infections, while sampled. The sample is drawn from a study of identifying expanded T cells in peripheral blood. TCRdb keeps only in-frame clones here, not all; method: immunoSEQ multiplex PCR. The sample yields 75,000 to 100,000 clones, about 89% seen once. Overall study results and limits: Differentially abundant clones: roughly 1.2 between replicates, about 16 at approximately two weeks, less than 20 at four.

J is TRBJ2-7 and V is TRBV5-1, with a weak D call TRBD1 (6 bases). The receptor comes from a person aged 18 to 75 in good health. What was sequenced was blood. DNA for the CDR3: TGCGCCAGCAGCCTAAATCCAGGGGTTGACTACGAGCAGTACTTC. Encoded protein: CASSLNPGVDYEQYF. The variable domain in full, with the rest retrieved from reference TRBV5-1 and TRBJ2-7, is KAGVTQTPRYLIKTRGQQVTLSCSPISGHRSVSWYQQTPGQGLQFLFEYFSETQRNKGNFPGRFSGRQFSNSRSEMNVSTLELGDSALYLCASSLNPGVDYEQYFGPGTRLTVT.